These T cell receptor beta chains were read from a single sample in a study of blood T cell repertoires in COVID-19. Measured with immunoSEQ multiplex PCR; TCRdb has only the in-frame clones, and not every one. Of approximately 220,000 clones listed, about 80% are singletons. Sequencing input: peripheral blood. The receptor source for this set is a woman in her twenties or thirties who had recovered from COVID-19. Both conserved end residues are part of each CDR3. The order of the fields is clone size, V gene, D gene, J gene, CDR3 DNA, CDR3 protein. D genes are given only for firm matches. Part of the rows lack a size; the others show once, few, many or a class for expanded clones.

.	TRBV24-1	TRBD2	TRBJ2-7	TGTGCCACCAGTGGCCGAGCGGGAGCGGGTGAGCAGTACTTC	CATSGRAGAGEQYF
once	TRBV9	.	TRBJ1-1	TGTGCCAGCAGCGCCTCGGTGAACACTGAAGCTTTCTTT	CASSASVNTEAFF
.	TRBV4-2	TRBD2	TRBJ2-1	TGTGCCAGCAGCCAAAGTTTGGGAGGGCCTCTCGTCAATGAGCAGTTCTTC	CASSQSLGGPLVNEQFF
few	TRBV18	.	TRBJ1-1	TGTGCCAGCTTGGAGATCGGCAGTTCTCACAAGACCACTGAAGCTTTCTTT	CASLEIGSSHKTTEAFF
.	TRBV15	.	TRBJ1-1	TGTGCCACCAGCCGCCGGGGAACTGAAGCTTTCTTT	CATSRRGTEAFF
once	TRBV5-1	.	TRBJ2-7	TGCGCCAGCAGCATGACAGGCTCGGGCTACGAGCAGTACTTC	CASSMTGSGYEQYF
.	TRBV7-3	TRBD1	TRBJ2-5	TGTGCCAGCAGCCCCACAGGGGAAGAGACCCAGTACTTC	CASSPTGEETQYF
.	TRBV10-3	.	TRBJ2-2	TGTGCCATCAGTGTTTCCGGGGCGAACACCGGGGAGCTGTTTTTT	CAISVSGANTGELFF
.	TRBV7-9	.	TRBJ2-7	TGTGCCAGCAGCCCGGACAGAGGGCCGTACGAGCAGTACTTC	CASSPDRGPYEQYF
.	TRBV6-4	.	TRBJ1-5	TGTGCCAGCAGTGACAGGGGTCACAGGCATAGCAATCAGCCCCAGCATTTT	CASSDRGHRHSNQPQHF
.	TRBV28	TRBD2	TRBJ2-1	TGTGCCAGCAGCCCTCGTACAGGGGTACTAGCGGGAGGGTACAATGAGCAGTTCTTC	CASSPRTGVLAGGYNEQFF
.	TRBV10-3	TRBD2	TRBJ2-3	TGTGCCATCAAGGAAACTAGCGCCACAGATACGCAGTATTTT	CAIKETSATDTQYF
.	TRBV9	TRBD2	TRBJ2-1	TGTGCCAGCAGCGTAGCTGTGACTAGCTTTGAGCAGTTCTTC	CASSVAVTSFEQFF
.	TRBV5-1	TRBD1	TRBJ2-1	TGCGCCAGCAGCTTGTGGGGGCCACAGGGGGCCGACAATGAGCAGTTCTTC	CASSLWGPQGADNEQFF
.	TRBV19	.	TRBJ2-3	TGTGCCAGTAGTATCGGGGGGCGATACACAGATACGCAGTATTTT	CASSIGGRYTDTQYF
.	TRBV9	TRBD2	TRBJ2-1	TGTGCCAGCAGCCCACCGGGACCGACTAGCGGGGGTTATAGCTCCTACAATGAGCAGTTCTTC	CASSPPGPTSGGYSSYNEQFF
.	TRBV6-5	.	TRBJ2-7	TGTGCCAGCAGTTTTTCGAGCTCCTACGAGCAGTACTTC	CASSFSSSYEQYF
.	TRBV5-6	TRBD1	TRBJ1-2	TGTGCCAGCAGCACGCCACAGGGGAACTATGGCTACACCTTC	CASSTPQGNYGYTF
.	TRBV7-3	.	TRBJ2-1	TGTGCCAGCAGCTTAGGACAGCGGAATGAGCAGTTCTTC	CASSLGQRNEQFF
.	TRBV7-9	.	TRBJ2-7	TGTGCCAGCAGCTTAGTCCAGGTCGAGCAGTACTTC	CASSLVQVEQYF
.	TRBV2	TRBD2	TRBJ2-3	TGTGCCAGCGGCCGACTAGCCACAGATACGCAGTATTTT	CASGRLATDTQYF
.	TRBV5-5	.	TRBJ1-6	TGTGCCAGCAGCTTGTCGAGTAGTTCACCCCTCCACTTT	CASSLSSSSPLHF
few	TRBV10-1	.	TRBJ2-1	TGCGCCAGCAGTCGGGGACTGAGGGACAATGAGCAGTTCTTC	CASSRGLRDNEQFF
once	TRBV18	.	TRBJ1-2	TGTGCCAGCTCACCACCTCTGGACAGCTATGGCTACACCTTC	CASSPPLDSYGYTF
.	TRBV12-1	.	TRBJ2-5	TGTGCCAGCAGCACCTCTCGGACGAGACTAGCGACACCCCTCACCCATGAGACCCAGTACTTC	CASSTSRTRLATPLTHETQYF
.	TRBV27	.	TRBJ1-6	TGTGCCAGCACCCCCAAAGGACAGTATAATTCACCCCTCCACTTT	CASTPKGQYNSPLHF
.	TRBV7-2	.	TRBJ2-7	TGTGCCAGCAGCTTAGCCGGGGTAGGGTACGAGCAGTACTTC	CASSLAGVGYEQYF
.	TRBV7-9	TRBD2	TRBJ2-1	TGTGCCAGCAGCCATGGACTAGCGGGGATATACAATGAGCAGTTCTTC	CASSHGLAGIYNEQFF
.	TRBV28	.	TRBJ1-4	TGTGCCAGCAGTTCTCCCGGCGGGAGTGAAAAACTGTTTTTT	CASSSPGGSEKLFF
.	TRBV5-1	.	TRBJ2-3	TGCGCCAGCAGCGAGCTCGTCACAGATACGCAGTATTTT	CASSELVTDTQYF
.	TRBV6-1	.	TRBJ2-5	TGTGCCAGCAGTGAAGAGTCTGAGAGGGCCCAAGAGACCCAGTACTTC	CASSEESERAQETQYF
.	TRBV6-2/TRBV6-3	.	TRBJ2-7	TGTGCCAGCAGTTCAGGACATCTGACTTACGAGCAGTACTTC	CASSSGHLTYEQYF
once	TRBV18	.	TRBJ1-1	TGTGCCAGCTCACCCCGCCAGGATAACACTGAAGCTTTCTTT	CASSPRQDNTEAFF
.	TRBV29-1	.	TRBJ1-2	TGCAGCGTAAATCCGGACAGAGACTATGGCTACACCTTC	CSVNPDRDYGYTF
.	TRBV9	.	TRBJ1-1	TGTGCCAGCAGCGAGGGACTAAACACTGAAGCTTTCTTT	CASSEGLNTEAFF
.	TRBV5-1	TRBD1	TRBJ1-2	TGCGCCAGCAGCTTAGGGACAGGGATAGATGGCTACACCTTC	CASSLGTGIDGYTF
.	TRBV9	TRBD2	TRBJ2-1	TGTGCCAGCAGCCTAAGCGGGAGTAAAGGCAATGAGCAGTTCTTC	CASSLSGSKGNEQFF
.	TRBV3-1/TRBV3-2	TRBD1	TRBJ1-2	TGTGCCAGCAGCCAAGGGGACAGGGCCAGAACTGGCTACACCTTC	CASSQGDRARTGYTF
few	TRBV7-2	.	TRBJ2-1	TGTGCCAGCAGCTCCCAAGCAAATGAGCAGTTCTTC	CASSSQANEQFF
few	TRBV6-6	TRBD1	TRBJ1-5	TGTGCCAGCAGGCGACAGGGGGCGCAGAATCAGCCCCAGCATTTT	CASRRQGAQNQPQHF
.	TRBV6-5	TRBD2	TRBJ2-1	TGTGCCAGCAGATTGGGGACTAGCGGTAGCAATGAGCAGTTCTTC	CASRLGTSGSNEQFF
.	TRBV18	TRBD1	TRBJ2-5	TGTGCCAGCTCCGAACAGGGGCCGCCTTCAGAGACCCAGTACTTC	CASSEQGPPSETQYF
.	TRBV25-1	TRBD1	TRBJ1-1	TGTGCCAGCAGTAAAGACAGGGGATACACTGAAGCTTTCTTT	CASSKDRGYTEAFF
few	TRBV5-1	TRBD2	TRBJ2-1	TGCGCCAGCAGCTTTACTAGCGGGAGCTCCTACAATGAGCAGTTCTTC	CASSFTSGSSYNEQFF
.	TRBV12-5	.	TRBJ1-1	TGTGCTAGTGGCCTGAGGGAGAACACTGAAGCTTTCTTT	CASGLRENTEAFF
.	TRBV28	.	TRBJ1-4	TGTGCCAGCAGTAGTTCACAGGCAACTAATGAAAAACTGTTTTTT	CASSSSQATNEKLFF
.	TRBV10-1	.	TRBJ2-1	TGCGCCAGCAGTGTGGCCGGAGGGACGGGCGATGAGCAGTTCTTC	CASSVAGGTGDEQFF
once	TRBV28	TRBD1	TRBJ2-7	TGTGCCAGCAGTTTATTACCCTCGGGACAGGGAGGCTACGAGCAGTACTTC	CASSLLPSGQGGYEQYF
.	TRBV27	.	TRBJ2-1	TGTGCCAGCAGTTCGCGGTCCTACAATGAGCAGTTCTTC	CASSSRSYNEQFF
.	TRBV5-1	TRBD2	TRBJ2-1	TGCGCCAGCAGCTTGGGACAAGCGGGAGCGGGCGATGAGCAGTTCTTC	CASSLGQAGAGDEQFF
.	TRBV5-1	TRBD1	TRBJ2-7	TGCGCCAGCAGCAACGGACAGGGACATCTTGAGGAGCAGTACTTC	CASSNGQGHLEEQYF
.	TRBV28	TRBD1	TRBJ2-1	TGTGCCAGCACAGACAGGGAAAGGGCCAATGAGCAGTTCTTC	CASTDRERANEQFF
once	TRBV4-1	.	TRBJ1-2	TGCGCCAGCAGCCCCGACCGAGACAGCTTCTACACCTTC	CASSPDRDSFYTF
.	TRBV18	.	TRBJ2-5	TGTGCCAGCTCACCAGCAGGCCAACTGGGGACCCAGTACTTC	CASSPAGQLGTQYF
.	TRBV28	TRBD2	TRBJ2-7	TGTGCCAGCAGTACTAGCGGGGGCTACGAGCAGTACTTC	CASSTSGGYEQYF
.	TRBV19	.	TRBJ2-3	TGTGCCAGTAGTAGCTCCCGGGGTACAGATACGCAGTATTTT	CASSSSRGTDTQYF
.	TRBV5-4	.	TRBJ1-6	TGTGCCAGCAGCTCCGACAGGTTTAAGTCACCCCTCCACTTT	CASSSDRFKSPLHF
.	TRBV20-1	.	TRBJ2-7	TGCAGTGCTAGTGCGGACAGCTACGAGCAGTACTTC	CSASADSYEQYF
.	TRBV30	TRBD1	TRBJ1-5	TGTGCCTGGAGTTCCGACGGGACAGGGCCCCAGCATTTT	CAWSSDGTGPQHF